The clone carrying this TCR beta chain was seen once. What it binds is not known. This sample is drawn from a study of immune cell composition in non-small cell lung cancer. Study information: Lung adenocarcinoma or squamous carcinoma made up most tumours.

Study results and caveats: Tumour TCR-beta clonality showed no significant link to smoking pack-years.

This table comes from immunoSEQ multiplex PCR, and its TCRdb copy is limited to in-frame clones, with some not included. The table lists roughly 2,900 clones, over 60% of them singletons. The germline V gene encodes CDR1 SGHTA and CDR2 FQGNSA. CDR3 length: 13 residues. Trimming cost V 2 bases and J 5 bases, with 9 bases left between them. The rearrangement links TRBV7-2 to TRBJ1-1; D is ambiguous. Sequences were obtained from lung tumor tissue. The sequence was collected from a human donor with non-small cell lung cancer. CDR3: CASSLYPRTEAFF. The DNA of the CDR3 is TGTGCCAGCAGCTTATACCCTAGGACTGAAGCTTTCTTT. The entire variable domain, with the rest obtained from reference TRBV7-2 and TRBJ1-1, is as follows: GAGVSQSPSNKVTEKGKDVELRCDPISGHTALYWYRQSLGQGLEFLIYFQGNSAPDKSGLPSDRFSAERTGGSVSTLTIQRTQQEDSAVYLCASSLYPRTEAFFGQGTRLTVV.